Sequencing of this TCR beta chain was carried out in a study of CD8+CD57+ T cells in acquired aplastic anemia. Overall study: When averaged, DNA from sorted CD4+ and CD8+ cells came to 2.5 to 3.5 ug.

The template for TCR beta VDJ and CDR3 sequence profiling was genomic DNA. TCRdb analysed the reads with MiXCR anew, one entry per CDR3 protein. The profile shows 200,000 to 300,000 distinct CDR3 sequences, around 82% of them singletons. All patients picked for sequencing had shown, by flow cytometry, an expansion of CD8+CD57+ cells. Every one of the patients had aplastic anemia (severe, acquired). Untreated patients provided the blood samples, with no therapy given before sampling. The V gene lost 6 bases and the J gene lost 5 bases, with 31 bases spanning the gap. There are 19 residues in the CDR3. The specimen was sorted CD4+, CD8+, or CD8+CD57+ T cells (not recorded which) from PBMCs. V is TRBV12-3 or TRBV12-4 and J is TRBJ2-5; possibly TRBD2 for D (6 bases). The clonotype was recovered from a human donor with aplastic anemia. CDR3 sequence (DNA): TGTGCCAGCAGCTTTACCGACCCCCGGGACTCCCGCTACAATGAGACCCAGTACTTC. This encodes CASSFTDPRDSRYNETQYF.